These 26 T cell receptor beta chains originate from one sample sequenced in a study of PD-L1 blockade in urothelial cancer. The method was immunoSEQ multiplex PCR; TCRdb's version includes in-frame clones alone and lacks a portion of them. Of tens of thousands of clones listed, roughly 86% were seen once; the top ten hold under 4%. This specimen consisted of PBMCs, obtained around atezolizumab (anti-PD-L1) treatment. The receptors were gathered from a man between 65 and 85 years old with urothelial cancer.

The chain combines TRBV6-5 with TRBJ1-2, with a possible D match to TRBD1 (6 bases). CDR1 and CDR2 (germline): MNHEY, SVGAGI. There are 13 residues in the CDR3. V gave up 6 bases and J gave up 8 bases, with 16 bases separating them. The CDR3 DNA follows: TGTGCCAGCAGAGGTACAGGGAGTGAGGGCTACACCTTC. This codes for CASRGTGSEGYTF.

This chain connects TRBV5-1 to TRBJ2-5; no definite D call. The CDR3 is made up of 15 amino acids. In germline, CDR1 is SGHRS, CDR2 YFSETQ. Trimming removed 4 bases from V and 1 base from J, with 14 bases in between. The CDR3 coding sequence is TGCGCCAGCAGCCGCCTGAGGCCGATCCAAGAGACCCAGTACTTC. The encoded protein is CASSRLRPIQETQYF.

This clone was recorded once. The junction departs from the called germline gene at one end, perhaps through a read error. J is TRBJ2-5 and V is TRBV28; D may be TRBD2 (5 bases). CDR3 size: 12 residues. Per germline, CDR1 MDHEN and CDR2 SYDVKM. This CDR3 is CASSQYPGSLNF. DNA of the CDR3: TGTGCCAGCAGTCAATACCCGGGGTCGCTAAACTTC.

Remarks on this clone: The sample holds other DNA sequences that translate to the same CDR3. V and J are TRBV9 and TRBJ2-7, with D possibly matching TRBD1 (5 bases). The V end was cut by 0 bases, the J end by 1 base, with 8 bases between. Germline assignment: CDR1 SGDLS and CDR2 YYNGEE. The CDR3 consists of 14 residues. CDR3 amino acids: CASSVADTSYEQYF. Written as DNA, the CDR3 is TGTGCCAGCAGCGTAGCGGACACGTCCTACGAGCAGTACTTC.

This clone has a handful of counts. The rearrangement uses TRBV7-6 and TRBJ2-5; no clear D. CDR3 length: 12 residues. Germline assignment: CDR1 SGHVS and CDR2 FNYEAQ. V was clipped by 5 bases and J by 2 bases, with 6 bases between them. The chain's CDR3 is CASSLTQETQYF. The CDR3 region has the DNA TGTGCCAGCAGCCTTACTCAAGAGACCCAGTACTTC.

Regarding this clone: Its ends do not fully match the called genes, so a read error is possible. The genes are TRBV19 and TRBJ1-1; TRBD1 is a possible D gene (6 bases). This CDR3 region has 15 residues. Per the germline V gene, CDR1 is LNHDA and CDR2 is SQIVND (reference sequence). Written as DNA, the CDR3 is TGTGCCAGTAGTCTAGACGGGGACATCACACTTGAAGCTTTCTTT. As protein: CASSLDGDITLEAFF.

The chain couples TRBV7-3 to TRBJ2-3; 7 nucleotides match TRBD2. Germline trimming cut 5 bases from V and 2 bases from J; bases unmatched to any gene: 4. This CDR3 is 14 amino acids long. Per germline, CDR1 SGHTA and CDR2 FQGTGA. CDR3 in DNA: TGTGCCAGCAGCACCGGGACTACCACAGATACGCAGTATTTT. Protein: CASSTGTTTDTQYF.

The chain is built from TRBV5-1 and TRBJ2-7, with TRBD1 as a possible D gene (5 bases). Looked up from germline, CDR1 is SGHRS and CDR2 is YFSETQ. The CDR3 runs 13 residues. V lost 5 bases and J lost 6, with 15 bases in between. The DNA of the CDR3 is TGCGCCAGCAGGCCACCTGACAGCGCCGAGCAGTACTTC. Its translation: CASRPPDSAEQYF.

The gene calls are TRBV7-2 and TRBJ2-3; 9 nucleotides align to TRBD1. Germline V CDR1 and CDR2: SGHTA, FQGNSA. This CDR3 spans 15 amino acids. V shed 3 bases and J 3 bases; nucleotides not matched to a gene: 4. The CDR3 region is CASSLGDRETDTQYF. CDR3 DNA sequence: TGTGCCAGCAGCTTGGGGGACAGGGAGACAGATACGCAGTATTTT.

J is TRBJ2-5 and V is TRBV7-2; perhaps TRBD1 as D (6 bases). Germline CDR1 SGHTA, CDR2 FQGNSA. The germline V and J ends were trimmed by 5 bases and 6 bases, with 13 bases remaining between them. This CDR3 is built from 13 residues. The CDR3 loop is CASSLGAPQTQYF. The CDR3 DNA follows: TGTGCCAGCAGCCTGGGGGCCCCGCAGACCCAGTACTTC. Together with reference TRBV7-2 and TRBJ2-5, the CDR3 gives the full variable domain: GAGVSQSPSNKVTEKGKDVELRCDPISGHTALYWYRQSLGQGLEFLIYFQGNSAPDKSGLPSDRFSAERTGGSVSTLTIQRTQQEDSAVYLCASSLGAPQTQYFGPGTRLLVL.

The J gene is TRBJ2-1, the V gene TRBV6-1; 9 positions match TRBD2. Germline-derived CDR1 and CDR2 are MNHNS and SASEGT. The CDR3 has 14 amino acids. Trimming at V came to 8 bases and at J to 5 bases, leaving 7 bases not matched to a gene. CDR3 bases: TGTGCCAGCTCCCTTAGCGGGGGAAACAATGAGCAGTTCTTC. It specifies CASSLSGGNNEQFF.

This chain links TRBV7-2 with TRBJ2-1; 8 bases align to TRBD1. With V trimmed by 5 bases and J by 4 bases, 10 bases remained unmatched. CDR3 length equals 16 residues. Germline V gives CDR1 SGHTA, CDR2 FQGNSA. The CDR3 DNA follows: TGTGCCAGCAGCCGCGGGACAGGAACCCTATACAATGAGCAGTTCTTC. Translating it yields CASSRGTGTLYNEQFF.

The gene calls are TRBV7-9 and TRBJ2-7; 15 bases are shared with TRBD2. The CDR3 has 17 amino acids. V gave up 3 bases and J gave up 7 bases; unmatched junction bases: 10. Germline lookup yields CDR1 SEHNR and CDR2 FQNEAQ (reference sequence). DNA of the CDR3: TGTGCCAGCAGCTTGGCTGGGACTAGCGGGGGGACTGAAGAGCAGTACTTC. Translated, it gives CASSLAGTSGGTEEQYF.

This clone was observed a few times. V and J are TRBV6-1 and TRBJ1-5; 7 bases align to TRBD1. V lost 4 bases to trimming and J lost 7 bases; unmatched junction nucleotides: 7. This CDR3 spans 14 amino acids. In germline, CDR1 is MNHNS, CDR2 SASEGT. CDR3 coding DNA: TGTGCCAGCAGTGTCGGGACAGACTTCCAGCCCCAGCATTTT. It encodes CASSVGTDFQPQHF.

The chain employs TRBV10-2 and TRBJ2-7; possibly TRBD1 for D (6 bases). The V end lost 5 bases, the J end lost 5 bases, and 13 bases lay between the germline ends. The germline CDR1 and CDR2 sequences are WSHSY and SAAADI. The CDR3 has 13 amino acids. CDR3 sequence: CASSTTGRHEQYF. CDR3 DNA sequence: TGCGCCAGCAGTACCACAGGGCGACACGAGCAGTACTTC.

This chain joins TRBV4-1 and TRBJ2-2, with 10 bases matching TRBD2. Germline CDR1 reads MGHRA; CDR2 reads YSYEKL. V shed 3 bases, J shed 0 bases, and the junction held 7 bases outside the gene matches. CDR3 length: 18 amino acids. The chain's CDR3 is CASSQSTSGPPNTGELFF. For the CDR3, the DNA is TGCGCCAGCAGCCAGTCGACTAGCGGGCCGCCGAACACCGGGGAGCTGTTTTTT.

The rearrangement uses TRBV11-1 and TRBJ1-1; D uncertain. The CDR3 has 13 amino acids. CDR1 is SGHAT, CDR2 FQDESV, per germline (reference sequence). V was clipped by 5 bases and J by 1 base, with 8 bases between them. The DNA of the CDR3 is TGTGCCAGCAGCCCGAGTGAGAACACTGAAGCTTTCTTT. Translated: CASSPSENTEAFF.

The V call is TRBV4-3, the J call TRBJ1-5; D not resolved. Germline V lookup: CDR1 LGHNA, CDR2 YSLEER. The CDR3 contains 13 residues. Trimming removed 4 bases from V and 4 bases from J, with 8 bases in between. DNA of the CDR3: TGCGCCAGCAGCCTCCACCTAAATCAGCCCCAGCATTTT. Its protein is CASSLHLNQPQHF.

This rearrangement joins TRBV19 to TRBJ2-5; the match to TRBD2 covers 7 bases. V was clipped by 1 base and J by 0 bases; unmatched bases: 5. The CDR3 is 16 residues long. Germline values: CDR1 LNHDA, CDR2 SQIVND (reference sequence). CDR3 DNA: TGTGCCAGTAGTATAGGGGGGGGAAGGGACCAAGAGACCCAGTACTTC. Translated, it gives CASSIGGGRDQETQYF.

In this sample, this clone turned up once. V usage is TRBV6-1 and J usage is TRBJ2-7; 8 bases are a match to TRBD1. The V segment lost 0 bases and the J segment 6 bases; nucleotides outside the gene matches: 19. Germline lookup yields CDR1 MNHNS and CDR2 SASEGT. The CDR3 loop spans 19 amino acids. Here the CDR3 reads CASSEALGQGGWSFSEQYF. The CDR3 coding sequence is TGTGCCAGCAGTGAAGCGCTAGGACAGGGCGGTTGGAGCTTCTCCGAGCAGTACTTC.

This chain links TRBV7-7 with TRBJ1-1; D possibly corresponds to TRBD1 (5 bases). CDR3 length: 13 residues. The ends were cut back, 5 bases at V and 4 bases at J, with 11 bases in the middle. Germline CDR1 is SSHAT and CDR2 is FNYEAQ (reference sequence). The DNA of the CDR3 is TGTGCCAGCAGCCCAGGGCGGGGCACTGAAGCTTTCTTT. Translated: CASSPGRGTEAFF.

The chain employs TRBV5-5 and TRBJ2-2, with TRBD2 identical over 10 bases. The ends lost 6 bases at V and 5 bases at J; junction bases unmatched: 7. The CDR3 runs to 15 residues. The V gene's germline CDR1 is SGHKS and CDR2 YYEKEE (reference sequence). The CDR3 region has the DNA TGTGCCAGCATCGGAATAGCGGGAGGTACCGGGGAGCTGTTTTTT. Its translation: CASIGIAGGTGELFF.

This chain uses TRBV6-6 with TRBJ2-6, with D hard to call. The ends were cut back, 2 bases at V and 0 bases at J, with 8 bases in the middle. The CDR3 is 16 amino acids. Germline V gene sequence: CDR1 MNHNY, CDR2 SVGAGI (reference sequence). The CDR3 DNA is TGTGCCAGCAGTTACGCACAGAGCTCTGGGGCCAACGTCCTGACTTTC. Amino acids: CASSYAQSSGANVLTF.

The V call is TRBV6-6, the J call TRBJ1-1; D may be TRBD1 (6 bases). V was pared by 5 bases and J by 4 bases, with 17 bases between. This CDR3 is 15 amino acids long. Germline CDR1 is MNHNY and CDR2 is SVGAGI (reference sequence). The CDR3 DNA sequence: TGTGCCAGCAGTAGAGAGGAGCTCAGGGGCACTGAAGCTTTCTTT. Translated: CASSREELRGTEAFF.

The CDR3 sequence: CASSIGTQAGYTF. As DNA, the CDR3 is TGTGCCAGTAGTATTGGCACCCAGGCGGGCTACACCTTC. The rearrangement joins TRBV19 to TRBJ1-2; D uncertain. V gave up 3 bases and J gave up 8 bases, with 13 bases separating them. This CDR3 has 13 amino acids. From germline, CDR1 is LNHDA and CDR2 SQIVND (reference sequence).

The CDR3: CASSALENTEAFF. For the CDR3, the DNA is TGTGCCAGTAGTGCTCTAGAGAACACTGAAGCTTTCTTT. The chain joins TRBV19 to TRBJ1-1, with unresolved D. Trimming left V 5 bases short and J 1 base short, with 8 bases between. The CDR3 covers 13 residues. Germline CDR1 LNHDA, CDR2 SQIVND (reference sequence).